This TCR beta chain originates from a study of T cell changes during pregnancy in multiple sclerosis. Assay: immunoSEQ multiplex PCR; the TCRdb copy retains only in-frame clones and omits some. The sample carries about 59,000 clones, about 93% recorded once. The CDR3 has 16 amino acids. CDR1 and CDR2 from the germline V gene are GTSNPN and SVGIG (reference sequence). The V and J ends lost 5 bases and 3 bases, in that order; junction bases with no gene match: 8. The sequenced sample was CD8+ T cells from peripheral blood mononuclear cells, obtained in the third trimester of pregnancy. The chain recombines TRBV30 with TRBJ1-6, with TRBD1 matching 9 bases. The receptor comes from a female donor with multiple sclerosis, enrolled in a pregnancy study. In DNA, the CDR3 is TGTGCCTGGGAGGACAGGGGAGGGGACTATAATTCACCCCTCCACTTT. It is translated as CAWEDRGGDYNSPLHF.